This TCR beta chain was sequenced during a study of T cell changes during pregnancy in multiple sclerosis. The table came from immunoSEQ multiplex PCR; TCRdb's copy has only in-frame clones and leaves some out. The data show about 73,000 clones, 80% to 95% seen once. Per the germline V gene, CDR1 is LNHDA and CDR2 is SQIVND (reference sequence). The CDR3 sequence is 14 residues long. V was pared by 5 bases and J by 8 bases, with 11 bases of the junction left unmatched. The specimen was peripheral blood, collected in the third trimester of pregnancy. This rearrangement joins TRBV19 to TRBJ1-2; 7 bases align to TRBD1. The origin of this receptor is a female donor in good health, enrolled as a control in a pregnancy study. In DNA form, the CDR3 reads TGTGCCAGTAGTTCGCTCGACAGGGCAGGAGGCTACACCTTC. Its translation is CASSSLDRAGGYTF.